Listed below are T cell receptor beta chains from one sample, sequenced in a study of vaccination and CD4 T cells after COVID-19. Their antigens remain unidentified. A single record per CDR3 protein comes from TCRdb applying MiXCR to the PCR reads. The table shows about 5,900 distinct CDR3 sequences, with about 34% occurring only once. Sequencing input: CD4+ T cells from blood, cultured in vitro. These receptors were collected from a human donor in good health. Each CDR3 is given with its conserved first and last residue. Each record gives: V gene, D gene, clone size, J gene, CDR3 protein, CDR3 DNA. D genes are given only for firm matches. The size entry is marked missing in some rows and otherwise reads once, few, many or a size class.

>TRBV7-3|TRBD1|NA|TRBJ2-2
CASSQQGGTGEPFF
TGTGCCAGCAGCCAACAGGGGGGAACCGGGGAGCCGTTTTTT
>TRBV6-5|NA|few|TRBJ1-5
CASSYGGGQPQHF
TGTGCCAGCAGTTACGGAGGAGGACAGCCCCAGCATTTT
>TRBV11-1|TRBD1|few|TRBJ1-1
CASSYRQGTQGPMNTEAFF
TGTGCCAGCAGCTACCGACAGGGTACCCAGGGCCCTATGAACACTGAAGCTTTCTTT
>TRBV7-2|TRBD2|few|TRBJ2-7
CASSALAALHTSYEQYF
TGTGCCAGCAGCGCCCTAGCGGCCCTTCATACCTCCTACGAGCAGTACTTC
>TRBV10-3|NA|NA|TRBJ2-2
CAIRQGFGGELFF
TGTGCCATCAGACAGGGTTTCGGCGGGGAGCTGTTTTTT
>TRBV2|NA|few|TRBJ1-1
CASSTEDEAFF
TGTGCCAGCAGTACCGAGGATGAAGCTTTCTTT
>TRBV7-9|NA|NA|TRBJ1-6
CASSVRTDNSPLHF
TGTGCCAGCAGCGTTAGGACGGATAATTCACCCCTCCACTTT
>TRBV20-1|NA|NA|TRBJ1-6
CSASKPGVDNSPLHF
TGCAGTGCTTCTAAGCCGGGGGTAGATAATTCACCCCTCCACTTT
>TRBV19|NA|few|TRBJ1-2
CATSWGGGYTF
TGTGCCACCTCATGGGGGGGAGGCTACACCTTC
>TRBV6-1|TRBD1|few|TRBJ1-1
CASTYLAGQMNTEAFF
TGTGCCAGCACCTACCTGGCGGGACAGATGAACACTGAAGCTTTCTTT
>TRBV20-1|NA|NA|TRBJ2-7
CSASPGRFYEQYF
TGCAGTGCTTCCCCGGGACGGTTTTACGAGCAGTACTTC
>TRBV15|NA|NA|TRBJ2-7
CATSRLVGISEQYF
TGTGCCACCAGCAGACTAGTAGGGATCTCCGAGCAGTACTTC
>TRBV6-1|TRBD1|few|TRBJ1-1
CALEEPGQPTKNTEAFF
TGTGCCCTTGAGGAACCGGGACAGCCTACCAAGAACACTGAAGCTTTCTTT
>TRBV3-1|TRBD1|NA|TRBJ2-3
CASSPTGTSTDTQYF
TGTGCCAGCAGCCCGACAGGGACCTCCACAGATACGCAGTATTTT
>TRBV20-1|NA|NA|TRBJ2-1
CSARDSGGINEQFF
TGCAGTGCTAGAGACTCTGGGGGGATTAATGAGCAGTTCTTC
>TRBV20-1|NA|NA|TRBJ2-7
CSATGASINEQYF
TGCAGTGCTACAGGGGCGAGTATTAACGAGCAGTACTTC
>TRBV6-1|TRBD1|NA|TRBJ2-7
CASGRGQGSYEQYF
TGTGCCAGCGGCAGGGGACAGGGCTCCTACGAGCAGTACTTC
>TRBV9|NA|NA|TRBJ1-5
CASSVGPTDQPQHF
TGTGCCAGCAGCGTAGGGCCCACAGATCAGCCCCAGCATTTT
>TRBV6-5|NA|NA|TRBJ2-7
CASSYSVAFHSYEQYF
TGTGCCAGCAGTTACTCCGTAGCATTCCATTCCTACGAGCAGTACTTC
>TRBV20-1|TRBD1|NA|TRBJ1-1
CSVVRGQGGWTEAFF
TGCAGTGTCGTGCGGGGACAGGGAGGTTGGACTGAAGCTTTCTTT
>TRBV19|TRBD1|few|TRBJ2-6
CASRNRGQSSGANVLTF
TGTGCCAGTAGAAACAGGGGACAGAGCTCTGGGGCCAACGTCCTGACTTTC
>TRBV6-5|NA|few|TRBJ1-5
CASSYLGQNSNQPQHF
TGTGCCAGCAGTTACCTGGGGCAAAATAGCAATCAGCCCCAGCATTTT
>TRBV2|TRBD1|NA|TRBJ2-5
CASSLGGWETQYF
TGTGCCAGCAGTCTAGGGGGCTGGGAGACCCAGTACTTC
>TRBV27|TRBD1|NA|TRBJ1-1
CASREDRGSTEAFF
TGTGCCAGCAGGGAGGACAGGGGATCCACTGAAGCTTTCTTT
>TRBV10-1|NA|NA|TRBJ1-1
CASSEGTLGTEAFF
TGCGCCAGCAGTGAGGGGACCCTAGGGACTGAAGCTTTCTTT
>TRBV6-1|NA|NA|TRBJ2-3
CASSDGVGTDTQYF
TGTGCCAGCAGTGACGGGGTTGGGACAGATACGCAGTATTTT
>TRBV12-3/TRBV12-4|TRBD1|few|TRBJ1-5
CASRYTGGINQPQHF
TGTGCCAGCAGGTATACAGGGGGGATCAATCAGCCCCAGCATTTT
>TRBV7-7|NA|few|TRBJ2-7
CASSSGPGAYEQYF
TGTGCTAGCAGCTCCGGCCCGGGCGCCTACGAGCAGTACTTC
>TRBV6-1|NA|few|TRBJ1-1
CASRNTGNTEAFF
TGTGCCAGCAGGAACACAGGGAACACTGAAGCTTTCTTT
>TRBV19|NA|NA|TRBJ2-3
CASSIGSTQYF
TGTGCCAGTAGTATAGGTAGTACGCAGTATTTT
>TRBV2|NA|medium-sized|TRBJ1-5
CASSMDNQPQHF
TGTGCCAGCAGCATGGACAATCAGCCCCAGCATTTT
>TRBV7-8|TRBD2|NA|TRBJ2-5
CASSLSNGGGETQYF
TGTGCCAGCAGCTTAAGTAACGGCGGGGGGGAGACCCAGTACTTC